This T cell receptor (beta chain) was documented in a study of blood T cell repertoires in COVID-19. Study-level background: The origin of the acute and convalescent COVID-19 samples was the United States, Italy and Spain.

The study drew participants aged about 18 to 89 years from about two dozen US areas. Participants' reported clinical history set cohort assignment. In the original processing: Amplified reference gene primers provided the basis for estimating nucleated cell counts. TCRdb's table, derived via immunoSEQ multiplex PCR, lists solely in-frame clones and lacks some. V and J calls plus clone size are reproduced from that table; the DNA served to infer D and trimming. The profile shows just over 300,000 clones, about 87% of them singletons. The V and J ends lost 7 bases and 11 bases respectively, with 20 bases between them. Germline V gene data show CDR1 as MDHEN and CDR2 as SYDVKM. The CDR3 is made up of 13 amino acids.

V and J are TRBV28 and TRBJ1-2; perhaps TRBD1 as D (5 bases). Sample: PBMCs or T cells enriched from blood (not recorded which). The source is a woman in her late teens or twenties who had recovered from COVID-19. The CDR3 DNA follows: TGTGCCAGCACGTCCGGGGGTTTTATGGGGTACACCTTC. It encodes CASTSGGFMGYTF.